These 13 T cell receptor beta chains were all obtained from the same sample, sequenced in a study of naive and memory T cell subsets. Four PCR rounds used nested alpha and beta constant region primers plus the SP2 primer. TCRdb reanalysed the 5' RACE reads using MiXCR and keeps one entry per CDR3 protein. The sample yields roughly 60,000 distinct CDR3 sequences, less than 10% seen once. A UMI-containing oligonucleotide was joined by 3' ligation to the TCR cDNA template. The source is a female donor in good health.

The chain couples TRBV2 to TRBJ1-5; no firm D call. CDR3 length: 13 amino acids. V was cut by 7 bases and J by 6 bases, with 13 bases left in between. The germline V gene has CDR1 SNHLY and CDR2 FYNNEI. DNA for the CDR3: TGTGCCAGCACTTCGGACCCCTTTCAGCCCCAGCATTTT. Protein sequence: CASTSDPFQPQHF.

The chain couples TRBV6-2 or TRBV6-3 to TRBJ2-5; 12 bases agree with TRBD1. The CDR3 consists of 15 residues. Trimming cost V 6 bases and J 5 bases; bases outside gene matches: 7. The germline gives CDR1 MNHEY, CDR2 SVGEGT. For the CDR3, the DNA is TGTGCCAGCAGCTCAGCGGGACAGGGGGCGGAGACCCAGTACTTC. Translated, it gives CASSSAGQGAETQYF.

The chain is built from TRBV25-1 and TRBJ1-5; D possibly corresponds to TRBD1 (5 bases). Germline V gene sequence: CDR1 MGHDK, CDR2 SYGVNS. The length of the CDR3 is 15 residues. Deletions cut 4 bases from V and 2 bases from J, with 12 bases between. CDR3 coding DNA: TGTGCCAGCAGTGCGCGGGGGAGAGGCAATCAGCCCCAGCATTTT. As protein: CASSARGRGNQPQHF.

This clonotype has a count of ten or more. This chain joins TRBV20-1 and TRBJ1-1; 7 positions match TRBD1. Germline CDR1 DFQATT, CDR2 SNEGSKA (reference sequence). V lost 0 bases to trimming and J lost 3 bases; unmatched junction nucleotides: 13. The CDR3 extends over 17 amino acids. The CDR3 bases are TGCAGTGCTAGAGAGAGACAACAGGGGATAGGGTACACTGAAGCTTTCTTT. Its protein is CSARERQQGIGYTEAFF.

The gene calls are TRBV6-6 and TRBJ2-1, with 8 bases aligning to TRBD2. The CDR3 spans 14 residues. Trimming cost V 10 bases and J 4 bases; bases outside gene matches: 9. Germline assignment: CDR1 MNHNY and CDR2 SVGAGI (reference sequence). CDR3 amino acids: CAIRGGEAYNEQFF. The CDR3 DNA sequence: TGTGCCATCCGGGGGGGGGAGGCATACAATGAGCAGTTCTTC.

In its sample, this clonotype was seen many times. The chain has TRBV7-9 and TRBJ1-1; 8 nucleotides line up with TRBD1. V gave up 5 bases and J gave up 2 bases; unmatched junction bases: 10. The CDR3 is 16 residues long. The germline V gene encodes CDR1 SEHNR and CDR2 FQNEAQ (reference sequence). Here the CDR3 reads CASSVNRGGINTEAFF. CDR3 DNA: TGTGCCAGCAGCGTGAACAGGGGGGGGATCAACACTGAAGCTTTCTTT.

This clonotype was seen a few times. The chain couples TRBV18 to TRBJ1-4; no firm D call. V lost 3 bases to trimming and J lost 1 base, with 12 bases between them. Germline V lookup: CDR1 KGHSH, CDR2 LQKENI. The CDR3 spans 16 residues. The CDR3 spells CASSPTRTETNEKLFF. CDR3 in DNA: TGTGCCAGCTCACCGACAAGGACGGAAACTAATGAAAAACTGTTTTTT.

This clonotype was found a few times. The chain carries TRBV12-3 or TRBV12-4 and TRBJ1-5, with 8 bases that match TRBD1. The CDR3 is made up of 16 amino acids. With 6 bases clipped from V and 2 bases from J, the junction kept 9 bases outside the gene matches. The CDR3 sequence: CASSNQGARGNQPQHF. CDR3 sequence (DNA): TGTGCCAGCAGCAACCAGGGGGCGAGGGGCAATCAGCCCCAGCATTTT.

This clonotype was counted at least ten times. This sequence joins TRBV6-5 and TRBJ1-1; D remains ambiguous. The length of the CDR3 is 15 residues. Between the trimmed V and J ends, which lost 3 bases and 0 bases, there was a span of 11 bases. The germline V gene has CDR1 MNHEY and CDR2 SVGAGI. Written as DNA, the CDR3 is TGTGCCAGCAGTTATGCCCGGACGGTGAACACTGAAGCTTTCTTT. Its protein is CASSYARTVNTEAFF.

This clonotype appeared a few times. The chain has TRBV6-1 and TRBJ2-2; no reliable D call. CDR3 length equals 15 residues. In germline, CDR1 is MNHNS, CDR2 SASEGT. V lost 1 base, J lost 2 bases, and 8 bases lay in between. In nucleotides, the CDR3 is TGTGCCAGCAGTGAAGTAAAAGGAAACACCGGGGAGCTGTTTTTT. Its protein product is CASSEVKGNTGELFF.

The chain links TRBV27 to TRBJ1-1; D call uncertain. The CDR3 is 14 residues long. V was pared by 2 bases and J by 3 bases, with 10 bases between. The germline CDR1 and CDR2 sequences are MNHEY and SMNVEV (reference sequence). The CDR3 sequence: CASSLSRGYTEAFF. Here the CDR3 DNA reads TGTGCCAGCAGTTTAAGTCGAGGGTACACTGAAGCTTTCTTT.

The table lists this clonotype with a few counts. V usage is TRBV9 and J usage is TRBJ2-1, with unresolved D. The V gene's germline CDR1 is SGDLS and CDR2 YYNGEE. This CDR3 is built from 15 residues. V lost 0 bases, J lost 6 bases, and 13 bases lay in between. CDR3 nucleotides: TGTGCCAGCAGCGTAGGGACCATAGGGTCCAATGAGCAGTTCTTC. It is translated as CASSVGTIGSNEQFF.

The CDR3 reads CASSQDRGRQPQHF. The CDR3, as DNA: TGTGCCAGCAGCCAAGACAGGGGCAGGCAGCCCCAGCATTTT. The chain combines TRBV4-2 with TRBJ1-5; a weak D match, TRBD1 (6 bases). V lost 0 bases and J lost 7, with 10 bases in between. Per germline, CDR1 LGHNA and CDR2 YNFKEQ. This CDR3 is 14 amino acids long.